These 21 T cell receptor beta chains originate from one sample sequenced in a study of T cells after yellow fever vaccination. TCRdb redid the calling of the 5' RACE reads with MiXCR, one entry per CDR3 protein. Counted here are about 320,000 distinct CDR3 sequences, under 15% occurring once; the ten biggest clones make up 3.2%. Sample: CD4+ T cells sorted from PBMCs, taken 15 days after the yellow fever booster vaccination. These receptors were obtained from a man aged 18 to 29 who received the YFV17D yellow fever vaccine.

This clonotype was seen at least ten times. This rearrangement joins TRBV6-5 to TRBJ1-6; 10 bases align to TRBD1. Trimming cost V 8 bases and J 9 bases; bases outside gene matches: 4. CDR3 length: 13 amino acids. Germline loops: CDR1 MNHEY, CDR2 SVGAGI. CDR3 region: CASRDRGASPLHF. The CDR3 DNA reads TGTGCCAGCCGGGACAGGGGAGCTTCACCCCTCCACTTT.

The rearrangement links TRBV29-1 to TRBJ2-7; TRBD1 agrees at 9 bases. Germline V gives CDR1 SQVTM, CDR2 ANQGSEA. The CDR3 runs 14 residues. V lost 6 bases, J lost 4 bases, and 10 bases stayed unmatched. CDR3 protein: CSVRQGGNTYEQYF. DNA for the CDR3: TGCAGCGTCCGACAGGGGGGGAATACTTACGAGCAGTACTTC.

This clonotype was seen at least ten times. The V and J genes are TRBV12-3 or TRBV12-4 and TRBJ1-5; D gene uncertain. CDR3 length equals 12 residues. Trimming removed 5 bases at V and 16 bases at J, with 18 bases between. The CDR3 sequence is CASSLNLDTVHF. In DNA, the CDR3 is TGTGCCAGCAGTCTAAACCTCGACACGGTACATTTT.

This chain uses TRBV20-1 with TRBJ2-5; D is possibly TRBD1 (6 bases). Per germline, CDR1 DFQATT and CDR2 SNEGSKA (reference sequence). V lost 6 bases, J lost 7 bases, and 15 bases lay in between. The CDR3 extends over 12 amino acids. CDR3 coding DNA: TGCAGTGCAGACCCTGTAGGGGGGACCCAGTACTTC. The encoded protein is CSADPVGGTQYF.

This clonotype occurred a few times. V usage is TRBV11-2 and J usage is TRBJ2-7, with a weak D call TRBD1 (7 bases). Trimming took 5 bases from V and 4 from J, leaving 15 bases between them. The germline CDR1 and CDR2 sequences are SGHAT and FQNNGV. The CDR3 extends over 14 amino acids. The CDR3 DNA reads TGTGCCAGCAGCCGAGGGGCAGGGGGGTACGAGCAGTACGTC. This translates into CASSRGAGGYEQYV.

This clonotype was observed a handful of times. V and J are TRBV29-1 and TRBJ2-5; D is undetermined. Per the germline V gene, CDR1 is SQVTM and CDR2 is ANQGSEA. V dropped 4 bases and J dropped 4 bases, with 10 bases sitting between them. The CDR3 is made up of 12 amino acids. This chain's CDR3 is CSVAEWGETQYF. The CDR3 nucleotides are TGCAGCGTTGCTGAATGGGGAGAGACCCAGTACTTC.

This clonotype came up a few times. The rearrangement uses TRBV7-9 and TRBJ1-1; D is uncertain. There are 12 residues in the CDR3. Germline values: CDR1 SEHNR, CDR2 FQNEAQ (reference sequence). Trimming pared 5 bases from V and 0 bases from J, leaving 4 bases between. For the CDR3, the DNA is TGTGCCAGCAGCCGAGTGAACACTGAAGCTTTCTTT. It specifies CASSRVNTEAFF. Looking up the rest from reference TRBV7-9 and TRBJ1-1 gives the full variable domain: DTGVSQNPRHKITKRGQNVTFRCDPISEHNRLYWYRQTLGQGPEFLTYFQNEAQLEKSRLLSDRFSAERPKGSFSTLEIQRTEQGDSAMYLCASSRVNTEAFFGQGTRLTVV.

This clonotype has more than one count but fewer than ten. The chain joins TRBV28 to TRBJ1-2; 7 bases are a match to TRBD1. The germline V gene encodes CDR1 MDHEN and CDR2 SYDVKM. J lost 8 bases, V lost 2 bases, and 14 bases had no gene match. The CDR3 spans 16 residues. The CDR3 loop reads CASSLTLTGPEGGYTF. For the CDR3, the DNA is TGTGCCAGCAGTTTAACCTTGACAGGGCCAGAGGGGGGCTACACCTTC.

This clonotype was found a few times. The DNA for the CDR3 is TGTGCCAGCAGCCAGGCACTGAACTATGGCTACACCTTC. The encoded protein is CASSQALNYGYTF. This chain links TRBV11-1 with TRBJ1-2; D not resolved. The CDR3 totals 13 residues. Germline CDR1 is SGHAT and CDR2 is FQDESV (reference sequence). The V gene lost 5 bases and the J gene lost 2 bases, with 9 bases spanning the gap.

The DNA of the CDR3 is TGTGCCACCAGCAGAGATGGCGACCAGACAGCTGAAGCTTTCTTT. Translation: CATSRDGDQTAEAFF. The V gene is TRBV15, the J gene TRBJ1-1, with a possible D match to TRBD1 (5 bases). The V and J ends lost 0 bases and 6 bases respectively, with 14 bases between them. In germline, CDR1 is LNHNV, CDR2 YYDKDF (reference sequence). The CDR3 consists of 15 residues.

The gene calls are TRBV3-1 and TRBJ2-3, with 7 bases identical to TRBD1. V lost 4 bases to trimming and J lost 11 bases; unmatched junction nucleotides: 9. The germline CDR1 and CDR2 sequences are LGHDT and YNNKEL (reference sequence). The CDR3 consists of 13 residues. The CDR3 DNA is TGTGCCAGCAGCCTAGGCAGGGGGTTCGTGCAGTATTTT. Residues: CASSLGRGFVQYF.

This clonotype turned up a few times. The gene calls are TRBV5-1 and TRBJ2-2; D gene unclear. Germline CDR1 reads SGHRS; CDR2 reads YFSETQ. The V gene lost 1 base and the J gene lost 3 bases, with 4 bases spanning the gap. CDR3 length: 13 amino acids. This CDR3 reads CASSLLDTGELFF. As DNA, the CDR3 is TGCGCCAGCAGCTTGTTAGACACCGGGGAGCTGTTTTTT.

The V call is TRBV20-1, the J call TRBJ1-2, with TRBD1 as a possible D gene (5 bases). Germline CDR1 reads DFQATT; CDR2 reads SNEGSKA (reference sequence). V was trimmed by 7 bases and J by 5 bases, leaving 17 bases between them. This CDR3 comprises 13 residues. The CDR3 sequence is CSVGGGVIYGYTF. CDR3 nucleotide sequence: TGCAGTGTAGGCGGAGGGGTCATTTATGGCTACACCTTC.

The V gene is TRBV7-8, the J gene TRBJ2-7; D is ambiguous. The CDR3 contains 14 residues. Germline assignment: CDR1 SGHVS and CDR2 FQNEAQ. Trimming cost V 3 bases and J 4 bases, with 13 bases left between them. CDR3 DNA: TGTGCCAGCAGCTTGGCCCAATCCATTTACGAGCAGTACGTC. It specifies CASSLAQSIYEQYV.

The genes are TRBV11-2 and TRBJ2-5; TRBD2 aligns across 7 bases. The CDR3 length is 11 residues. Unmatched junction bases numbered 3, after V lost 5 bases and J lost 9 bases. From germline, CDR1 is SGHAT and CDR2 FQNNGV. CDR3 residues: CASSTLAAQYF. As DNA, the CDR3 is TGTGCCAGCAGCACCCTAGCGGCCCAGTACTTC.

A few counts support this clonotype. V and J are TRBV6-2 or TRBV6-3 and TRBJ2-2; either TRBD1 or TRBD2 may fit D (5 bases each). The CDR3 is made up of 16 amino acids. With 6 bases removed from V and 0 bases from J, the gap between germline ends came to 14 bases. Germline values: CDR1 MNHEY, CDR2 SVGEGT. DNA of the CDR3: TGTGCCAGCAGCTACCCGTGGGGGTCGAACACCGGGGAGCTGTTTTTT. Amino acid sequence: CASSYPWGSNTGELFF.

CDR3 loop: CASTDLDRFTDTQYF. The CDR3 DNA sequence: TGTGCCAGCACCGACCTGGACAGGTTCACAGATACGCAGTATTTT. The chain uses TRBV6-2 or TRBV6-3 and TRBJ2-3; TRBD1 aligns across 7 bases. The CDR3 has 15 amino acids. Germline CDR1 is MNHEY and CDR2 is SVGEGT. V gave up 7 bases and J gave up 2 bases; unmatched junction bases: 9.

This clonotype was picked up a small number of times. The CDR3 is CASSPTEGGEVSNQPQHF. As DNA, the CDR3 is TGTGCCAGCTCACCTACGGAGGGAGGGGAGGTGAGCAATCAGCCCCAGCATTTT. J is TRBJ1-5 and V is TRBV18; D may be TRBD1 (5 bases). Per the germline V gene, CDR1 is KGHSH and CDR2 is LQKENI. The CDR3 spans 18 residues. V lost 3 bases to trimming and J lost 1 base, with 19 bases between them.

The chain recombines TRBV7-2 with TRBJ2-5; maybe TRBD1 (5 bases). Per the germline V gene, CDR1 is SGHTA and CDR2 is FQGNSA. The CDR3 loop spans 15 amino acids. V was pared by 1 base and J by 5 bases, with 14 bases between. The CDR3 spells CASSLVAGLRETQYF. CDR3 coding DNA: TGTGCCAGCAGCTTAGTTGCAGGGCTGAGGGAGACCCAGTACTTC.

The J gene is TRBJ2-3, the V gene TRBV7-2, with D unclear. CDR3 length equals 11 residues. V was clipped by 8 bases and J by 3 bases, with 6 bases between them. CDR1 is SGHTA, CDR2 FQGNSA, per germline. CDR3 DNA sequence: TGTGCCAGCGGGCAAACAGATACGCAGTATTTT. Its translation: CASGQTDTQYF.

The V gene is TRBV6-5, the J gene TRBJ1-3; D is unclear. CDR1 is MNHEY and CDR2 is SVGAGI in the germline V gene. Trimming took off 4 bases at V and 4 bases at J, with 20 bases between the two ends. CDR3 size: 17 residues. DNA for the CDR3: TGTGCCAGCAGTTCCTCCGAGGACGGATTCCTCGGAAACACCATATATTTT. This encodes CASSSSEDGFLGNTIYF.